Given below is one T cell receptor beta chain in context. The antigen is undetermined. J was trimmed by 0 bases and V by 3 bases; bases with no gene match: 3. The CDR3 runs to 15 residues. CDR1 is SEHNR and CDR2 is FQNEAQ in the germline V gene (reference sequence). Vbeta (60) and Jbeta (13) primers were used in the PCR. Measured with immunoSEQ multiplex PCR; TCRdb has only the in-frame clones, and not every one. Of about 73,000 clones in the sample, around 75% are singletons; the top ten hold around 11%. This sample was included in a study of cytomegalovirus exposure and HLA in healthy donors. Whole-study findings and limits: In a later analysis, 17,000 or so TCR beta sequences were associated with HLA alleles at 0.05 false discovery rate. According to the study, roughly 160 TCR beta chains were cytomegalovirus-associated. The analysis excluded some indistinguishable V segments, including TRBV6-2 and TRBV6-3.

This chain joins TRBV7-9 and TRBJ1-1, with 8 bases fitting TRBD1. Sample: PBMCs. The clonotype was recovered from a man between 65 and 85 years old in good health and CMV-seronegative. CDR3 nucleotide sequence: TGTGCCAGCAGCTTGGGGACAGGATTGAACACTGAAGCTTTCTTT. Translated, it gives CASSLGTGLNTEAFF.